A selection of T cell receptor beta chains follows, all from one sample in a study of cytomegalovirus exposure and HLA in healthy donors. Data came from immunoSEQ multiplex PCR; TCRdb stores just in-frame clones and leaves some out. The sample lists roughly 50,000 clones; about 88% were seen once. The material sequenced was PBMCs. All receptors come from a man younger than 35 in good health and CMV-seronegative. The CDR3 runs from the conserved cysteine through the conserved F or W. A D gene is named only where the DNA matches it firmly. Only some rows state a clone size, as once, few, many or a class for expanded clones.

>-|TRBV2|-|TRBJ1-4
TGTGCCAGCAATACATACAGGTCAACTAATGAAAAACTGTTTTTT
CASNTYRSTNEKLFF
>-|TRBV11-3|-|TRBJ1-1
TGTGCCAGCAGCCCAACAACAGGGAACACTGAAGCTTTCTTT
CASSPTTGNTEAFF
>TRBD1|TRBV28|-|TRBJ2-1
TGTGCCAGCTCACAGGGGGCTGACTACAATGAGCAGTTCTTC
CASSQGADYNEQFF
>TRBD1|TRBV6-6|-|TRBJ1-4
TGTGCCAGCAGCTATGGTTTGGGACAGGGGGTTGAAAAACTGTTTTTT
CASSYGLGQGVEKLFF
>TRBD1|TRBV10-2|-|TRBJ2-7
TGCGCCAGCAGTACGGGACAGGGGAATTGGGAGCAGTACTTC
CASSTGQGNWEQYF
>TRBD2|TRBV11-3|-|TRBJ2-5
TGTGCCAGCAGCTTAGGCCTAGCGGGAGTAGGAGAGACCCAGTACTTC
CASSLGLAGVGETQYF
>TRBD2|TRBV5-4|-|TRBJ2-5
TGTGCCAGCAGCTTGAGCGGGGATTCCATCGCCAAAGAGACCCAGTACTTC
CASSLSGDSIAKETQYF
>TRBD2|TRBV6-4|-|TRBJ2-7
TGTGCCAGCAGCCTACTCCGAGGACTAGCGGGCCTCTCCTACGAGCAGTACTTC
CASSLLRGLAGLSYEQYF
>-|TRBV5-1|-|TRBJ2-1
TGCGCCAGCAGCTTGGTCGTCGGGGGTTACAATGAGCAGTTCTTC
CASSLVVGGYNEQFF
>-|TRBV7-8|-|TRBJ2-7
TGTGCCAGCAGCGCTCCAGGGTTCTTCGAGCAGTACTTC
CASSAPGFFEQYF
>-|TRBV5-4|-|TRBJ1-2
TGTGCCAGCAGCTCGGAAGGGGCGTACTATGGCTACACCTTC
CASSSEGAYYGYTF
>-|TRBV21-1|-|TRBJ2-2
TGTGCCAGCAGCAAAGGGGGAGACAGGGGAGACACCGGGGAGCTGTTTTTT
CASSKGGDRGDTGELFF
>-|TRBV13|-|TRBJ1-3
TGTGCCAGCAGCTTAGGCCCAGGGGCCCTAACTGGAAACACCATATATTTT
CASSLGPGALTGNTIYF
>-|TRBV28|-|TRBJ1-1
TGTGCCAGCAGTAAAGTGGCCACTGAAGCTTTCTTT
CASSKVATEAFF
>-|TRBV28|-|TRBJ1-2
TGTGCCAGCAGTTTACCGGGCGGGGGGGCACCTAACTATGGCTACACCTTC
CASSLPGGGAPNYGYTF
>TRBD1|TRBV6-6|-|TRBJ1-1
TGTGCCAGCAGTCCCCGTCAGGGGGGTAATGAAGCTTTCTTT
CASSPRQGGNEAFF
>-|TRBV28|-|TRBJ1-1
TGTGCCAGCAGTAAACAGGTGCGCGCTTTCTTT
CASSKQVRAFF
>-|TRBV5-1|-|TRBJ2-3
TGCGCCAGCAGCTTGGGAGTCGGGGGCACAGATACGCAGTATTTT
CASSLGVGGTDTQYF
>-|TRBV9|-|TRBJ1-1
TGTGCCAGCAGCGTAGCGGGGAACACTGAAGCTTTCTTT
CASSVAGNTEAFF
>-|TRBV11-2|once|TRBJ1-2
TGTGCCAGCAGCTTAGTCCGACAGCCGTATGGCTACACCTTC
CASSLVRQPYGYTF
>-|TRBV6-5|-|TRBJ2-1
TGTGCCAGCAGTCTTGGCTATGAGCAGTTCTTC
CASSLGYEQFF
>-|TRBV4-3|few|TRBJ1-5
TGCGCCAGCAGCCAAGATGTGATGGCAGCCCAGCATTTT
CASSQDVMAAQHF
>-|TRBV11-3|-|TRBJ2-1
TGTGCCAGCAGCTTGGGGGAGGTCTACAGTTACAATGAGCAGTTCTTC
CASSLGEVYSYNEQFF
>-|TRBV7-2|-|TRBJ2-5
TGTGCCAGCAGCCCGGGACTGTACTGGAATTCGGAGACCCAGTACTTC
CASSPGLYWNSETQYF
>-|TRBV25-1|-|TRBJ1-1
TGTGCCGCCAGAGGACAGCTCGCTGAAGCTTTCTTT
CAARGQLAEAFF
>TRBD1|TRBV11-3|-|TRBJ2-3
TGTGCCAGCAGCTGGACAGGACGCACAGATACGCAGTATTTT
CASSWTGRTDTQYF
>TRBD2|TRBV2|-|TRBJ2-4
TGTGCCAGCAGACCCACTAGCGGGAGGGCAGGTCCCTTAGCCAAAAACATTCAGTACTTC
CASRPTSGRAGPLAKNIQYF
>-|TRBV19|-|TRBJ2-3
TGTGCCAGTAGTAGCCCGCCCCCCGACAGACCCACAGATACGCAGTATTTT
CASSSPPPDRPTDTQYF
>-|TRBV28|-|TRBJ1-3
TGTGCCAGCAGGATAGAAACAGGGAACTCTGGAAACACCATATATTTT
CASRIETGNSGNTIYF
>-|TRBV28|once|TRBJ2-3
TGTGCCAGCAATATAGGGACTTCAGACGCAGATACGCAGTATTTT
CASNIGTSDADTQYF
>-|TRBV9|-|TRBJ2-4
TGTGCCAGCAGCCCCCCAAGCGGAAAAGCCAAAAACATTCAGTACTTC
CASSPPSGKAKNIQYF
>TRBD1|TRBV6-6|-|TRBJ1-1
TGTGCCAGCAGTTCGGGGACAGAGTTGAACACTGAAGCTTTCTTT
CASSSGTELNTEAFF